This TCR beta chain was found in a study of early T cells in non-severe SARS-CoV-2 infection. With 5 bases removed from V and 6 bases from J, the gap between germline ends came to 14 bases. The CDR3 runs 13 residues. Germline V gives CDR1 SGHNT, CDR2 YENEEA. This clonotype has at least ten counts. TCRdb ran MiXCR on the 5' RACE reads and lists one entry per CDR3 protein. Among approximately 26,000 distinct CDR3 sequences listed, 4.4% were seen once. V and J are TRBV11-3 and TRBJ2-7; TRBD2 might be the D (6 bases). Sequenced input: whole blood. The sequence came from an adult who was a healthcare worker with PCR-confirmed SARS-CoV-2 infection or an uninfected control (not recorded which). The CDR3 protein is CASSQSGALEQYF. The CDR3 bases are TGTGCCAGCAGCCAATCGGGAGCACTCGAGCAGTACTTC.